This T cell receptor beta chain was documented in a study of identical twins. Notes on the study in general: Those out-of-frame alpha sequences shared by twins showed an excess of low generation probability.

As regards this clonotype: Its target is not known.

TCRdb passed the 5' RACE reads through MiXCR, listing each CDR3 protein once. The repertoire holds roughly 690,000 distinct CDR3 sequences, with about 20% as singletons. This CDR3 contains 14 residues. Trimming removed 9 bases from V and 4 bases from J, with 18 bases in between. The sample was also reused in another study, on T cells expressing NK-cell markers. According to that study: Among CD8+ T cells from about six donors, dominant NKG2C+ clonotypes accounted for about 1.0-7.0%.

J is TRBJ2-5 and V is TRBV12-3 or TRBV12-4, with D possibly being TRBD1 (6 bases). The material sequenced was PBMCs. This TCR came from a young woman in good health. CDR3 coding DNA: TGTGCCAGTCGGATAGGACAGTTTGGAGAGACCCAGTACTTC. As protein: CASRIGQFGETQYF.